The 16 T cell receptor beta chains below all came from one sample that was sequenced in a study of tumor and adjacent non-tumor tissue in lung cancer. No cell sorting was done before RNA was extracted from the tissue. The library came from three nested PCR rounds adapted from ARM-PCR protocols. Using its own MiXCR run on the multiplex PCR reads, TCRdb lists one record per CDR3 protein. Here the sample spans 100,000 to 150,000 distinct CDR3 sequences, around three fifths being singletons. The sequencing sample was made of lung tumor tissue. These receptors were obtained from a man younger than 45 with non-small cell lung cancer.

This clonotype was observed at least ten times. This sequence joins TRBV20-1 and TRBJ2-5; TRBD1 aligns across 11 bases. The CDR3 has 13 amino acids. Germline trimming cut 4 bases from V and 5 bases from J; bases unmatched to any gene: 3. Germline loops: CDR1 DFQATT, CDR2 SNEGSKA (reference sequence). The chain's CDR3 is CSATRTGGETQYF. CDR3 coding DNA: TGCAGTGCTACCCGGACAGGGGGCGAGACCCAGTACTTC.

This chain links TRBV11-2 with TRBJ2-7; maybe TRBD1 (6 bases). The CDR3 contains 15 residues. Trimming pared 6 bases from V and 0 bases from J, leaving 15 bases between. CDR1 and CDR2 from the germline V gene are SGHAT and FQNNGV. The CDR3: CASRKGGLSSYEQYF. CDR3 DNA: TGTGCCAGCAGAAAAGGGGGTTTAAGCTCCTACGAGCAGTACTTC.

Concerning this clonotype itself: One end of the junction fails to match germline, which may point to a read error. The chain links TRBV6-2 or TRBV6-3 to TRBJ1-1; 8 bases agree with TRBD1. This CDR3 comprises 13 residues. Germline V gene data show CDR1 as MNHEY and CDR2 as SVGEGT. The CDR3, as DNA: TGTGCGAGCAAGACAGGGGTCCCCGCCGAAGCTTTCTTT. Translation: CASKTGVPAEAFF.

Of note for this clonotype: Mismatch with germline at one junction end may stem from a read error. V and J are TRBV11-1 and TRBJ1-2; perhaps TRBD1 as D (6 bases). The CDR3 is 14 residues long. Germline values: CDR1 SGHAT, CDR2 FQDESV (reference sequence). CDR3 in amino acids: CASSPDRGSYGYAF. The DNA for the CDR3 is TGTGCCAGCAGCCCGGACAGAGGGAGCTATGGCTACGCCTTC.

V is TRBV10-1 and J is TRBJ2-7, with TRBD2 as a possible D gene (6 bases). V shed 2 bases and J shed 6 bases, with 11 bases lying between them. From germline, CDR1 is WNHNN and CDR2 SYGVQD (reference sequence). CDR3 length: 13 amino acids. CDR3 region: CASSEVVGGEQYF. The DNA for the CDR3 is TGCGCCAGCAGTGAGGTGGTGGGAGGCGAGCAGTACTTC.

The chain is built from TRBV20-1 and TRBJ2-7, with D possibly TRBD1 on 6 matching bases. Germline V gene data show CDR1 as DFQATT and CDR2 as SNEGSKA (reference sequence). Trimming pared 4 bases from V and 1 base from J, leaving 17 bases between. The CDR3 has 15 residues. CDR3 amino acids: CSATNTRGSSYEQYF. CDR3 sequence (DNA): TGCAGTGCTACTAACACTAGGGGGAGTTCCTACGAGCAGTACTTC.

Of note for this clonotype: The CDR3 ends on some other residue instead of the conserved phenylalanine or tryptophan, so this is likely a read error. The CDR3 nucleotides read TGCAGCGTTGTAAGGGTGAGCGGGAGGGCGAATGAGCAGTTCATC. It yields the protein CSVVRVSGRANEQFI. The V gene is TRBV29-1, the J gene TRBJ2-1; 10 bases line up with TRBD2. Germline CDR1 reads SQVTM; CDR2 reads ANQGSEA. V lost 4 bases to trimming and J lost 7 bases; unmatched junction nucleotides: 10. The CDR3 loop spans 15 amino acids.

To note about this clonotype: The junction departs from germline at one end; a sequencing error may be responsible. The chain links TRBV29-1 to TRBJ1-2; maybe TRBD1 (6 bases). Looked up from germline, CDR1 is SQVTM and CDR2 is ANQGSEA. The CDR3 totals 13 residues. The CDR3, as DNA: TGCAGCGTCGAGGGACCGGGGGGCTATGGCTACATGTTC. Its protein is CSVEGPGGYGYMF.

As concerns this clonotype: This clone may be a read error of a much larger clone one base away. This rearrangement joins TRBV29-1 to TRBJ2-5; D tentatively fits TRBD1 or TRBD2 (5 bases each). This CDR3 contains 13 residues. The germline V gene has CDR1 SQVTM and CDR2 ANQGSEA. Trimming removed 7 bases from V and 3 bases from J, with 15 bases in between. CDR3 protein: CSGWRGAKETQYF. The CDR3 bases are TGCAGCGGTTGGAGAGGGGCCAAAGAGACCCAGTACTTC.

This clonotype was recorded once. The CDR3 region has the DNA TGTGCCAGCAGTCCCGAGCCAGAGGGGGAGGAAGAGACCCAGTACTTC. This translates into CASSPEPEGEEETQYF. This chain links TRBV12-3 or TRBV12-4 with TRBJ2-5, with D perhaps TRBD1 or TRBD2 (6 bases each). V lost 5 bases and J 3 bases, leaving 19 bases between the germline ends. This CDR3 spans 16 amino acids.

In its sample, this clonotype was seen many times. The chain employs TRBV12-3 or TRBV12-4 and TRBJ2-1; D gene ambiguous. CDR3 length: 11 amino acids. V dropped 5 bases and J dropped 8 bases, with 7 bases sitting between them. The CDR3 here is CASSQTHEQFF. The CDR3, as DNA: TGTGCCAGCAGTCAGACCCATGAGCAGTTCTTC.

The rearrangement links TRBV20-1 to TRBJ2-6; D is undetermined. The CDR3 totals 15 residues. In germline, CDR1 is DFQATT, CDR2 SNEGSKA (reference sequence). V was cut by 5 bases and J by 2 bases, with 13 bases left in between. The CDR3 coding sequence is TGCAGTGCTGGGGATGCCGGGCCTGGGGCCAACGTCCTGACTTTC. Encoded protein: CSAGDAGPGANVLTF.

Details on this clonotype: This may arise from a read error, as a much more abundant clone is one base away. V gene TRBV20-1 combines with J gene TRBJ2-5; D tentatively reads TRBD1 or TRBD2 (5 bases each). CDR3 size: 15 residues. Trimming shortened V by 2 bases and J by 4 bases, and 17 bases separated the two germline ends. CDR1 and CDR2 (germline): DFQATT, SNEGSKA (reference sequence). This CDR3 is CSARPGPSSVETQYF. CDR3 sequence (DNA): TGCAGTGCTAGACCGGGGCCGTCCTCCGTAGAGACCCAGTACTTC.

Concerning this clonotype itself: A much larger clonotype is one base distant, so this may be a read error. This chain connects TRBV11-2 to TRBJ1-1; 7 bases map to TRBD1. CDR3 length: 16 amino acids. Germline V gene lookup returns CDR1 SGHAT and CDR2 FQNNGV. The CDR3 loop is CASCLVGRTGNTEAFF. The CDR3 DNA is TGTGCCAGCTGCTTAGTTGGAAGGACAGGTAACACTGAAGCTTTCTTT.

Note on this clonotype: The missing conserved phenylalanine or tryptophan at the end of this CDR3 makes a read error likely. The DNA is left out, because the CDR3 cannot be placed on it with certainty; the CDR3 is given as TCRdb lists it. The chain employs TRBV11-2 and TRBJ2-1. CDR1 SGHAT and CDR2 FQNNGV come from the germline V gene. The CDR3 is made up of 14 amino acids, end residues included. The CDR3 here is CASRPLGNYNEQIL.

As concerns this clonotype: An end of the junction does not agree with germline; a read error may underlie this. CDR3 DNA: TGCAGTACTAGAAACAGTGGAGGAATCAGTGAGCAGTTCTTC. Residues: CSTRNSGGISEQFF. The chain couples TRBV20-1 to TRBJ2-1, with a tentative D call TRBD2 (5 bases). The germline V gene has CDR1 DFQATT and CDR2 SNEGSKA (reference sequence). This CDR3 is 14 amino acids long.